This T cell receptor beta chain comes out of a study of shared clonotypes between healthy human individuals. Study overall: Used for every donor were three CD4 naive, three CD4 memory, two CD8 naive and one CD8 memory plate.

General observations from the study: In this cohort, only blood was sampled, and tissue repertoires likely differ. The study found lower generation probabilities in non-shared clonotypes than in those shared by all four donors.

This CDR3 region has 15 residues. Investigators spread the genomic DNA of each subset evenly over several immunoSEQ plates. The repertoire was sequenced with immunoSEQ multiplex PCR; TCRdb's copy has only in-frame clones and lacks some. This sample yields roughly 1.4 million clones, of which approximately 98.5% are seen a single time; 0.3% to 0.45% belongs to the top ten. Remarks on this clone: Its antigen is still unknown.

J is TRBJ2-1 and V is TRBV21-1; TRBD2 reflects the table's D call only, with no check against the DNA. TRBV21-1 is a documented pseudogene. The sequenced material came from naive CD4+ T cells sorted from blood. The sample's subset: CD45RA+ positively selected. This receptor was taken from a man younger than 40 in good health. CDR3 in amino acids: CAFPSGGSGSNEQFF. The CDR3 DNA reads TGTGCCTTTCCCTCGGGGGGGTCTGGGTCCAATGAGCAGTTCTTC.